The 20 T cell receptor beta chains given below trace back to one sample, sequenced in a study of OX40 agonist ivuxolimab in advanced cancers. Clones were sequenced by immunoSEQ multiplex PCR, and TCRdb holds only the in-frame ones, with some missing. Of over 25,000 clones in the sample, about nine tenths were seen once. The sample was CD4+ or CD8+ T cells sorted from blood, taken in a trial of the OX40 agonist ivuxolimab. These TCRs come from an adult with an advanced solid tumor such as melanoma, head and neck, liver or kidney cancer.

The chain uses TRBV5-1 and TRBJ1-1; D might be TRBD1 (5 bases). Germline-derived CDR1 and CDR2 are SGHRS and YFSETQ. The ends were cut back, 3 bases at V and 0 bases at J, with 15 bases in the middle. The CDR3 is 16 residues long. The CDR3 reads CASSSRDGSMNTEAFF. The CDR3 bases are TGCGCCAGCAGCTCCCGGGACGGCAGCATGAACACTGAAGCTTTCTTT.

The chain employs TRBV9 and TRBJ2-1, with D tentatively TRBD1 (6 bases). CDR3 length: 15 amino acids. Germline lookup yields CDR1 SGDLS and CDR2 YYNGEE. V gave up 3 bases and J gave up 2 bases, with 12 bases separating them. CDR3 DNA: TGTGCCAGCAGCGCAGCACAGGGTCCCTACAATGAGCAGTTCTTC. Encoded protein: CASSAAQGPYNEQFF.

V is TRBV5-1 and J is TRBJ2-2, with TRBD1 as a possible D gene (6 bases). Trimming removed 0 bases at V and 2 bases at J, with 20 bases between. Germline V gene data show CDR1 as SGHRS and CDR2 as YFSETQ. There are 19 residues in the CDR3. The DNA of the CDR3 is TGCGCCAGCAGCTTGGTCGTCCCCCCGGACAGTGAAAACACCGGGGAGCTGTTTTTT. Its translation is CASSLVVPPDSENTGELFF.

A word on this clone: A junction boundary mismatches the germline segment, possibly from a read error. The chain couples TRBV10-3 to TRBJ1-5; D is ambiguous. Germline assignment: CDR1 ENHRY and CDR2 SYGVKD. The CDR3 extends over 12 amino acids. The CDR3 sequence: CTISEGIQPQHF. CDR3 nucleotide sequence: TGTACCATCAGTGAGGGTATACAGCCCCAGCATTTT.

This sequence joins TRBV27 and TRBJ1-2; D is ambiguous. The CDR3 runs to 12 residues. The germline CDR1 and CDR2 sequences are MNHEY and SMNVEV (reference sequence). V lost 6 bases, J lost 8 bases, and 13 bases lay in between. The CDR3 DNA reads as TGTGCCAGCAGGACCGCCGAGGGAGGCTACACCTTC. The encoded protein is CASRTAEGGYTF.

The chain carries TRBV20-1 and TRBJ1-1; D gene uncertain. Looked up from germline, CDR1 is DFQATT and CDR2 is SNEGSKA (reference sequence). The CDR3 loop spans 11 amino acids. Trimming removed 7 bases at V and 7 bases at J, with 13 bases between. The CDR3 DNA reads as TGCAGTGGGCTGCTAATGGGTGAAGCTTTCTTT. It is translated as CSGLLMGEAFF.

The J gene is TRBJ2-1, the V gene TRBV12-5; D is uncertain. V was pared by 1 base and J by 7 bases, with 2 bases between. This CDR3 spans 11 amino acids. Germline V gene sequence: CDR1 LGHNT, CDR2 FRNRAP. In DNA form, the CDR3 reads TGTGCTAGTGGTTTGGAGAATGAGCAGTTCTTC. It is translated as CASGLENEQFF. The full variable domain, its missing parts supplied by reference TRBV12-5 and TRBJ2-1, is DARVTQTPRHKVTEMGQEVTMRCQPILGHNTVFWYRQTMMQGLELLAYFRNRAPLDDSGMPKDRFSAEMPDATLATLKIQPSEPRDSAVYFCASGLENEQFFGPGTRLTVL.

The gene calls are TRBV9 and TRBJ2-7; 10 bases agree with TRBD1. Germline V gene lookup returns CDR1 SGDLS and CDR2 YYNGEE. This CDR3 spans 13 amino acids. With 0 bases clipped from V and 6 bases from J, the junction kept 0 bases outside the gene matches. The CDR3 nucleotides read TGTGCCAGCAGCGTAGGGACAGGGGGCGAGCAGTACTTC. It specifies CASSVGTGGEQYF.

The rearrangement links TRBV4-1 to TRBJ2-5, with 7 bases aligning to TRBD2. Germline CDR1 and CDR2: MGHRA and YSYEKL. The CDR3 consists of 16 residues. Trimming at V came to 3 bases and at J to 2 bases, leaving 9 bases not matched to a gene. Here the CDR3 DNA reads TGCGCCAGCAGCCAGGACTCATGGGGGGGGCAAGAGACCCAGTACTTC. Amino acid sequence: CASSQDSWGGQETQYF.

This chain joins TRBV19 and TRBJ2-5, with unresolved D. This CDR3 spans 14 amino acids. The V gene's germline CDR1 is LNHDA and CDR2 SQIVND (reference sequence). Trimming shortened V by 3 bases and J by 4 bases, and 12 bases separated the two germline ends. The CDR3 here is CASSIGPKGETQYF. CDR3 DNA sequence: TGTGCCAGTAGTATTGGGCCGAAAGGAGAGACCCAGTACTTC.

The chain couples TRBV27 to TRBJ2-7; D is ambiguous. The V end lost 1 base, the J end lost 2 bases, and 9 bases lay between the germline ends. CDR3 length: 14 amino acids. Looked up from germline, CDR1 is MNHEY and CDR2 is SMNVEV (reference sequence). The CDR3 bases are TGTGCCAGCAGTTTATATGGGCCCGCCTACGAGCAGTACTTC. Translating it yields CASSLYGPAYEQYF.

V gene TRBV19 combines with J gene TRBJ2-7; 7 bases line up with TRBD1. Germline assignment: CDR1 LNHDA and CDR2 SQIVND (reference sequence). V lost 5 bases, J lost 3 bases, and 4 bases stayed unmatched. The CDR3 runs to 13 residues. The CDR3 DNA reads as TGTGCCAGTAGTCTAGGACAGGACTACGAGCAGTACTTC. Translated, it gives CASSLGQDYEQYF.

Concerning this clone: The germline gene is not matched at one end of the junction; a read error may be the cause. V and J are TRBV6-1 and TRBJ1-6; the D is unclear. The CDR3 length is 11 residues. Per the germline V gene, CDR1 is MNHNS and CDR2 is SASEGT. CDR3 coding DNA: TGTGCCAGCAGTGGTGGACCTCGACCAGATTTT. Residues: CASSGGPRPDF.

DNA of the CDR3: TGCGCCAGCAGCCAAGGACTGCTCTACGAGCAGTACTTC. Amino acid sequence: CASSQGLLYEQYF. The V gene is TRBV4-1, the J gene TRBJ2-7; D call uncertain. CDR3 size: 13 residues. Looked up from germline, CDR1 is MGHRA and CDR2 is YSYEKL. V was trimmed by 1 base and J by 3 bases, leaving 7 bases between them.

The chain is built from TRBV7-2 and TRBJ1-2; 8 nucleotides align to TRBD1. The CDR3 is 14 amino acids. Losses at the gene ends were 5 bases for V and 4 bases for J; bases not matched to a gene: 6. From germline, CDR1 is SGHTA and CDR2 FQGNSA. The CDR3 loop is CASSPGQGTYGYTF. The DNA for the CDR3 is TGTGCCAGCAGCCCAGGACAGGGTACCTATGGCTACACCTTC.

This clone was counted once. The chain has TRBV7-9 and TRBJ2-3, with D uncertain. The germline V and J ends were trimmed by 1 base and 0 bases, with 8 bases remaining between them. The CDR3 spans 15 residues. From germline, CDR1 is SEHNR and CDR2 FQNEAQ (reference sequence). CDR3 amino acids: CASSLVVSSTDTQYF. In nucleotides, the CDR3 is TGTGCCAGCAGCTTAGTGGTGTCTAGCACAGATACGCAGTATTTT.

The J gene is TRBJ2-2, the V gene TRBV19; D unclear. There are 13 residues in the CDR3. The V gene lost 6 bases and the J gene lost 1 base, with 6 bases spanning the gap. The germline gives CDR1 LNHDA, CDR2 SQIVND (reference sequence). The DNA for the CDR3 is TGTGCCAGTAGGTCTCAGAACACCGGGGAGCTGTTTTTT. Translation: CASRSQNTGELFF. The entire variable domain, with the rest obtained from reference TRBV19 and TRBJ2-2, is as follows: DGGITQSPKYLFRKEGQNVTLSCEQNLNHDAMYWYRQDPGQGLRLIYYSQIVNDFQKGDIAEGYSVSREKKESFPLTVTSAQKNPTAFYLCASRSQNTGELFFGEGSRLTVL.

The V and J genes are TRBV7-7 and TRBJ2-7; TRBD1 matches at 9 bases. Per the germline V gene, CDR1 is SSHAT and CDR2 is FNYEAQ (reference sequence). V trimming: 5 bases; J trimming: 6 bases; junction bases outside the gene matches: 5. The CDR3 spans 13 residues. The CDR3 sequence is CASSPGQGGEQYF. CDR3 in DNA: TGTGCCAGCAGCCCGGGACAGGGAGGCGAGCAGTACTTC.

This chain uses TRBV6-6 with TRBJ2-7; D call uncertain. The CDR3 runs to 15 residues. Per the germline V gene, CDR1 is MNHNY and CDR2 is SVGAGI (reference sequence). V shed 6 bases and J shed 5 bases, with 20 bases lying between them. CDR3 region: CASRTPDAARHEQYF. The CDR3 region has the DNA TGTGCCAGCAGGACCCCGGACGCAGCTCGCCACGAGCAGTACTTC.

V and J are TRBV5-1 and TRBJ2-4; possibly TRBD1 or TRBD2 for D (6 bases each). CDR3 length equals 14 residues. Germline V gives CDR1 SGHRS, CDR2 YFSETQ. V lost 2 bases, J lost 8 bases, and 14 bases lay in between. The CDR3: CASSLSRGEDIQYF. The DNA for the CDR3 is TGCGCCAGCAGCTTATCAAGGGGGGAAGACATTCAGTACTTC.